A selection of T cell receptor beta chains follows, all from one sample in a study of blood T cell repertoires in COVID-19. Repertoires were generated with immunoSEQ multiplex PCR, while TCRdb's copy carries only in-frame clones and drops some. The table shows about 250,000 clones, with about 91% occurring only once. Sequencing was performed on peripheral blood. The receptors were gathered from a woman aged 30 to 39 with COVID-19, enrolled during active disease. Both conserved end residues are part of each CDR3. The D gene is left open where the match is weak. A clone size is listed for some rows: how often the clone was seen (once, few, many), or a class if it is expanded.

V: TRBV6-1
size: NA
J: TRBJ1-4
D: TRBD1
CDR3: CASSERGTVATNEKLFF
DNA: TGTGCCAGCAGTGAAAGGGGGACAGTAGCAACTAATGAAAAACTGTTTTTT

V: TRBV25-1
size: NA
J: TRBJ2-1
D: TRBD2
CDR3: CASTAGGVNEQFF
DNA: TGTGCCAGCACTGCCGGGGGGGTAAATGAGCAGTTCTTC

V: TRBV7-8
size: NA
J: TRBJ1-1
D: NA
CDR3: CASSGGSVEGTEAFF
DNA: TGTGCCAGCAGCGGAGGGAGTGTTGAGGGCACTGAAGCTTTCTTT

V: TRBV5-1
size: NA
J: TRBJ2-3
D: TRBD2
CDR3: CASTSGPGRADTQYF
DNA: TGCGCCAGCACCTCTGGGCCCGGGAGGGCAGATACGCAGTATTTT

V: TRBV27
size: NA
J: TRBJ2-5
D: TRBD2
CDR3: CASSSEREGQETQYF
DNA: TGTGCCAGCAGTTCCGAGCGGGAGGGCCAAGAGACCCAGTACTTC

V: TRBV15
size: NA
J: TRBJ2-2
D: NA
CDR3: CATRFPSGGNTGELFF
DNA: TGTGCCACCAGATTCCCCTCCGGGGGTAACACCGGGGAGCTGTTTTTT

V: TRBV28
size: NA
J: TRBJ1-2
D: NA
CDR3: CASSSAGRRQGGYTF
DNA: TGTGCCAGCAGTTCTGCGGGACGAAGGCAGGGAGGCTACACCTTC

V: TRBV9
size: NA
J: TRBJ2-3
D: NA
CDR3: CASSVGPSAVDTQYF
DNA: TGTGCCAGCAGCGTAGGCCCTAGCGCGGTCGATACGCAGTATTTT

V: TRBV7-8
size: few
J: TRBJ1-4
D: TRBD1
CDR3: CASSPRQGPFLATNEKLFF
DNA: TGTGCCAGCAGCCCCCGACAGGGACCCTTCCTGGCAACTAATGAAAAACTGTTTTTT

V: TRBV7-9
size: NA
J: TRBJ1-4
D: NA
CDR3: CASITGKPATNEKLFF
DNA: TGTGCCAGTATTACAGGGAAACCCGCAACTAATGAAAAACTGTTTTTT

V: TRBV28
size: NA
J: TRBJ1-6
D: NA
CDR3: CASSLRGYGNSPLHF
DNA: TGTGCCAGCAGTTTGCGCGGGTATGGTAATTCACCCCTCCACTTT

V: TRBV18
size: NA
J: TRBJ2-5
D: NA
CDR3: CASSPGSSPETQYF
DNA: TGTGCCAGCTCACCGGGTAGCAGCCCCGAGACCCAGTACTTC

V: TRBV7-9
size: few
J: TRBJ2-1
D: TRBD2
CDR3: CASSPPRGGSSYNEQFF
DNA: TGTGCCAGCAGCCCCCCTCGGGGCGGGAGTTCCTACAATGAGCAGTTCTTC

V: TRBV5-1
size: few
J: TRBJ2-3
D: NA
CDR3: CASSLAMGSGADTQYF
DNA: TGCGCCAGCAGCTTGGCAATGGGGTCCGGGGCAGATACGCAGTATTTT

V: TRBV10-3
size: NA
J: TRBJ2-2
D: TRBD2
CDR3: CAYGGGTGELFF
DNA: TGTGCCTACGGGGGAGGGACCGGGGAGCTGTTTTTT

V: TRBV28
size: NA
J: TRBJ2-3
D: NA
CDR3: CASSLGEGTQYF
DNA: TGTGCCAGCAGTTTAGGTGAGGGTACGCAGTATTTT

V: TRBV5-1
size: NA
J: TRBJ2-3
D: NA
CDR3: CASNEGGRYTDTQYF
DNA: TGCGCCAGCAACGAAGGAGGGCGGTACACAGATACGCAGTATTTT

V: TRBV7-9
size: NA
J: TRBJ1-1
D: NA
CDR3: CASSLVRGTEAFF
DNA: TGTGCCAGCAGCTTAGTCAGGGGTACTGAAGCTTTCTTT

V: TRBV5-8
size: NA
J: TRBJ2-2
D: TRBD2
CDR3: CASSLGLLAGATGELFF
DNA: TGTGCCAGCAGCTTGGGGTTGCTAGCGGGGGCCACCGGGGAGCTGTTTTTT

V: TRBV28
size: NA
J: TRBJ1-3
D: NA
CDR3: CASSPNGKGSSGNTIYF
DNA: TGTGCCAGCAGTCCTAACGGTAAAGGGAGCTCTGGAAACACCATATATTTT

V: TRBV4-3
size: NA
J: TRBJ2-7
D: TRBD2
CDR3: CASSQAGGPYEQYF
DNA: TGCGCCAGCAGCCAAGCGGGGGGGCCCTACGAGCAGTACTTC

V: TRBV25-1
size: NA
J: TRBJ2-7
D: TRBD2
CDR3: CASSDAGLAGDEQYF
DNA: TGTGCCAGCAGTGACGCGGGACTAGCGGGGGACGAGCAGTACTTC

V: TRBV19
size: NA
J: TRBJ2-6
D: TRBD2
CDR3: CASSPGTSGPTSGANVLTF
DNA: TGTGCCAGTAGTCCCGGGACTAGCGGACCTACCTCTGGGGCCAACGTCCTGACTTTC

V: TRBV2
size: NA
J: TRBJ2-3
D: NA
CDR3: CASSTRAHTDTQYF
DNA: TGTGCCAGCAGTACGCGGGCCCACACAGATACGCAGTATTTT

V: TRBV14
size: NA
J: TRBJ1-4
D: NA
CDR3: CASSSGFSTNEKLFF
DNA: TGTGCCAGCAGCTCGGGATTTTCAACTAATGAAAAACTGTTTTTT

V: TRBV5-4
size: NA
J: TRBJ2-5
D: TRBD2
CDR3: CASSLAGVAETQYF
DNA: TGTGCCAGCAGCCTAGCGGGAGTCGCGGAGACCCAGTACTTC

V: TRBV6-5
size: NA
J: TRBJ2-1
D: TRBD2
CDR3: CASSYERGEWGEQFF
DNA: TGTGCCAGCAGTTACGAGCGGGGGGAGTGGGGTGAGCAGTTCTTC

V: TRBV7-7
size: NA
J: TRBJ2-2
D: TRBD1
CDR3: CASSPGTGRTGELFF
DNA: TGTGCTAGCAGCCCCGGGACAGGAAGGACCGGGGAGCTGTTTTTT

V: TRBV2
size: NA
J: TRBJ1-5
D: NA
CDR3: CASSEGGIGHGQPQHF
DNA: TGTGCCAGCAGTGAAGGAGGCATTGGCCACGGGCAGCCCCAGCATTTT

V: TRBV27
size: NA
J: TRBJ2-3
D: NA
CDR3: CASSLLYESGFTDTQYF
DNA: TGTGCCAGCAGTTTATTATATGAATCGGGATTCACAGATACGCAGTATTTT

V: TRBV14
size: NA
J: TRBJ2-3
D: TRBD2
CDR3: CASSPSGITDTQYF
DNA: TGTGCCAGCAGCCCGAGCGGGATCACAGATACGCAGTATTTT

V: TRBV19
size: NA
J: TRBJ1-1
D: NA
CDR3: CASSPRTENTEAFF
DNA: TGTGCCAGTAGTCCACGGACAGAGAACACTGAAGCTTTCTTT

V: TRBV10-3
size: NA
J: TRBJ2-1
D: NA
CDR3: CATARLPNEQFF
DNA: TGTGCCACAGCGAGACTTCCCAATGAGCAGTTCTTC

V: TRBV7-2
size: NA
J: TRBJ1-1
D: NA
CDR3: CASSPGTRHTEAFF
DNA: TGTGCCAGCAGCCCCGGGACACGGCACACTGAAGCTTTCTTT

V: TRBV18
size: NA
J: TRBJ2-7
D: TRBD1
CDR3: CASSRVPGQGFYEQYF
DNA: TGTGCCAGCTCACGGGTTCCGGGACAGGGCTTCTACGAGCAGTACTTC

V: TRBV19
size: NA
J: TRBJ1-5
D: TRBD1
CDR3: CASSLIRDSQPQHF
DNA: TGTGCCAGTAGCCTGATTAGGGACAGCCAGCCCCAGCATTTT

V: TRBV7-9
size: NA
J: TRBJ2-7
D: TRBD1
CDR3: CASSTGQTQHRPYEQYF
DNA: TGTGCCAGCAGCACGGGACAGACCCAACATCGGCCCTACGAGCAGTACTTC

V: TRBV28
size: NA
J: TRBJ1-3
D: NA
CDR3: CASSAPRVSGNTIYF
DNA: TGTGCCAGCAGTGCCCCCAGGGTTTCTGGAAACACCATATATTTT

V: TRBV7-2
size: once
J: TRBJ1-5
D: NA
CDR3: CASSWGGGDQPQHF
DNA: TGTGCCAGCAGCTGGGGAGGGGGTGATCAGCCCCAGCATTTT

V: TRBV10-3
size: NA
J: TRBJ2-5
D: NA
CDR3: CAISESGRQETQYF
DNA: TGTGCCATCAGTGAGTCGGGGAGACAAGAGACCCAGTACTTC

V: TRBV11-3
size: many
J: TRBJ2-1
D: NA
CDR3: CASSYRVGNEQFF
DNA: TGTGCCAGCAGCTACAGGGTAGGCAATGAGCAGTTCTTC

V: TRBV19
size: once
J: TRBJ2-3
D: TRBD2
CDR3: CASSIRRAGSTDTQYF
DNA: TGTGCCAGTAGTATCCGTCGAGCGGGGAGCACAGATACGCAGTATTTT

V: TRBV6-1
size: NA
J: TRBJ2-5
D: NA
CDR3: CASSESGRQETQYF
DNA: TGTGCCAGCAGTGAAAGCGGACGGCAAGAGACCCAGTACTTC

V: TRBV10-3
size: NA
J: TRBJ2-1
D: TRBD2
CDR3: CAISDSAGEYNEQFF
DNA: TGTGCCATCAGTGATTCGGCGGGGGAATACAATGAGCAGTTCTTC

V: TRBV5-6
size: NA
J: TRBJ2-3
D: NA
CDR3: CASSLRRGTDTQYF
DNA: TGTGCCAGCAGCTTGAGGCGGGGCACAGATACGCAGTATTTT

V: TRBV18
size: few
J: TRBJ1-1
D: NA
CDR3: CASSAAMNTEAFF
DNA: TGTGCCAGCTCAGCGGCCATGAACACTGAAGCTTTCTTT

V: TRBV19
size: NA
J: TRBJ1-5
D: NA
CDR3: CAVDSPNQPQHF
DNA: TGTGCCGTAGACAGTCCCAATCAGCCCCAGCATTTT

V: TRBV27
size: NA
J: TRBJ1-1
D: TRBD1
CDR3: CASSYWHGVGDREAFF
DNA: TGTGCCAGCAGTTATTGGCATGGTGTAGGGGACAGGGAAGCTTTCTTT